The 18 T cell receptor beta chains presented below share a single source sample, sequenced in a study of spatial heterogeneity in lung cancer. Time point denoted: sample taken at primary tumor resection. TCRdb re-called the 5' RACE reads with MiXCR, one entry per CDR3 protein. The sample contains approximately 92,000 distinct CDR3 sequences, about 12% of which appear only once. The starting material was PBMCs, obtained at surgery. The receptors were gathered from a male donor with early-stage non-small cell lung cancer.

The rearrangement links TRBV11-2 to TRBJ2-2; 7 bases agree with TRBD1. Per germline, CDR1 SGHAT and CDR2 FQNNGV. The CDR3 sequence is 15 residues long. The ends lost 5 bases at V and 4 bases at J; junction bases unmatched: 7. CDR3 protein: CASSISTGPTGELFF. The CDR3 DNA is TGTGCCAGCAGCATCTCGACAGGGCCCACCGGGGAGCTGTTTTTT.

The chain uses TRBV20-1 and TRBJ2-1, with TRBD2 matching 7 bases. Germline V CDR1 and CDR2: DFQATT, SNEGSKA (reference sequence). V dropped 1 base and J dropped 5; count of bases not matched to a gene: 2. The CDR3 consists of 13 residues. The CDR3 nucleotides are TGCAGTGCTAGAGCGGGGGGAGACAATGAGCAGTTCTTC. This translates into CSARAGGDNEQFF.

The V call is TRBV29-1, the J call TRBJ2-7; 11 nucleotides line up with TRBD1. This CDR3 has 14 amino acids. J was trimmed by 5 bases and V by 1 base; bases with no gene match: 4. Germline V CDR1 and CDR2: SQVTM, ANQGSEA. The CDR3 reads CSVEAGTGGNEQYF. The CDR3 DNA is TGCAGCGTTGAAGCCGGGACAGGGGGGAACGAGCAGTACTTC.

The chain has TRBV4-2 and TRBJ2-1, with TRBD2 identical over 7 bases. Germline loops: CDR1 LGHNA, CDR2 YNFKEQ. With 0 bases clipped from V and 5 bases from J, the junction kept 4 bases outside the gene matches. CDR3 length: 15 residues. DNA for the CDR3: TGTGCCAGCAGCCAAGATATTGCGGGAGACAATGAGCAGTTCTTC. This gives the protein CASSQDIAGDNEQFF.

This clonotype was counted only a few times. The chain links TRBV30 to TRBJ2-1; D gene ambiguous. Germline CDR1 reads GTSNPN; CDR2 reads SVGIG (reference sequence). This CDR3 is 10 amino acids long. V was pared by 0 bases and J by 6 bases, with 0 bases between. CDR3 region: CAWSVNEQFF. As DNA, the CDR3 is TGTGCCTGGAGTGTCAATGAGCAGTTCTTC.

Only a few counts were recorded for this clonotype. The V and J genes are TRBV28 and TRBJ2-5; the match to TRBD2 covers 9 bases. Germline CDR1 MDHEN, CDR2 SYDVKM. The J segment lost 5 bases and the V segment lost 4 bases, leaving 8 bases of the junction unmatched. The CDR3 has 15 residues. CDR3 bases: TGTGCCAGCAGTTCCAGTTTTAGCGGGAGCGAGACCCAGTACTTC. This gives the protein CASSSSFSGSETQYF.

The table lists this clonotype with many counts. This rearrangement joins TRBV9 to TRBJ2-3, with 7 bases lining up with TRBD2. Unmatched junction bases numbered 2, after V lost 0 bases and J lost 1 base. The CDR3 is 15 amino acids. Per the germline V gene, CDR1 is SGDLS and CDR2 is YYNGEE. In DNA, the CDR3 is TGTGCCAGCAGCGTAGTAGCGGGCCGCACAGATACGCAGTATTTT. Amino acids: CASSVVAGRTDTQYF.

V is TRBV7-2 and J is TRBJ2-5, with 10 nucleotides matching TRBD1. CDR1 and CDR2 (germline): SGHTA, FQGNSA. V trimming: 6 bases; J trimming: 4 bases; junction bases outside the gene matches: 8. The CDR3 extends over 15 amino acids. The chain's CDR3 is CASRDRGPTGETQYF. CDR3 DNA sequence: TGTGCCAGCAGAGACAGGGGGCCTACGGGAGAGACCCAGTACTTC.

This clonotype was detected only a few times. The chain joins TRBV9 to TRBJ1-6, with a tentative D call TRBD1 (5 bases). The CDR3 spans 12 residues. The germline CDR1 and CDR2 sequences are SGDLS and YYNGEE. V dropped 3 bases and J dropped 12 bases, with 10 bases sitting between them. CDR3 bases: TGTGCCAGCAGCGCCCAGGGAGGACCCCTCCACTTT. Protein product: CASSAQGGPLHF.

This clonotype was seen repeatedly, ten times or more. The chain is built from TRBV7-9 and TRBJ2-7; 9 nucleotides match TRBD1. Per the germline V gene, CDR1 is SEHNR and CDR2 is FQNEAQ (reference sequence). J lost 1 base, V lost 6 bases, and 1 base had no gene match. The CDR3 covers 13 residues. The chain's CDR3 is CASRDRGSYEQYF. The CDR3 coding sequence is TGTGCCAGCAGAGACAGGGGGTCCTACGAGCAGTACTTC.

This clonotype turned up a few times. The rearrangement links TRBV2 to TRBJ2-2; TRBD2 matches at 8 bases. Losses at the gene ends were 1 base for V and 0 bases for J; bases not matched to a gene: 7. The CDR3 runs to 18 residues. Germline V lookup: CDR1 SNHLY, CDR2 FYNNEI. In DNA, the CDR3 is TGTGCCAGCAGTGAAGGGTCGGGTAGCGGGACGAACACCGGGGAGCTGTTTTTT. Translation: CASSEGSGSGTNTGELFF.

The rearrangement joins TRBV3-1 to TRBJ1-1; possibly TRBD1 for D (5 bases). CDR1 is LGHDT and CDR2 is YNNKEL in the germline V gene (reference sequence). With 1 base removed from V and 10 bases from J, the gap between germline ends came to 16 bases. The CDR3 runs to 14 residues. CDR3 sequence reads: CASSQGRDPTGAFF. The CDR3 nucleotides read TGTGCCAGCAGCCAAGGCCGGGACCCCACGGGAGCTTTCTTT.

This rearrangement joins TRBV3-1 to TRBJ2-5; 12 bases are a match to TRBD2. The CDR3 consists of 15 residues. V lost 3 bases, J lost 2 bases, and 1 base stayed unmatched. Germline V CDR1 and CDR2: LGHDT, YNNKEL (reference sequence). CDR3 sequence (DNA): TGTGCCAGCAGCCATACTAGCGGGAGGCAAGAGACCCAGTACTTC. This encodes CASSHTSGRQETQYF.

This clonotype came up a few times. This sequence joins TRBV6-2 or TRBV6-3 and TRBJ1-5; 7 bases map to TRBD1. The V gene end was trimmed by 0 bases and the J gene end by 4 bases; junction bases not matched to a gene: 3. The CDR3 consists of 15 residues. Per the germline V gene, CDR1 is MNHEY and CDR2 is SVGEGT. The CDR3 loop reads CASSYSTGRNQPQHF. CDR3 coding DNA: TGTGCCAGCAGTTACTCGACAGGGCGAAATCAGCCCCAGCATTTT.

The chain couples TRBV11-2 to TRBJ2-5; 9 nucleotides align to TRBD1. V dropped 5 bases and J dropped 5; count of bases not matched to a gene: 3. From germline, CDR1 is SGHAT and CDR2 FQNNGV. CDR3 length: 13 amino acids. The CDR3: CASSPTGGETQYF. The CDR3 DNA reads as TGTGCCAGCAGCCCCACAGGGGGCGAGACCCAGTACTTC.

The chain links TRBV18 to TRBJ2-1; TRBD2 agrees at 8 bases. The CDR3 extends over 13 amino acids. V shed 6 bases and J 6 bases; nucleotides not matched to a gene: 4. CDR1 and CDR2 from the germline V gene are KGHSH and LQKENI. CDR3 in DNA: TGTGCCAGCTCGGCCGGGACTAGCAATGAGCAGTTCTTC. Its protein product is CASSAGTSNEQFF.

This clonotype was picked up a small number of times. The V and J genes are TRBV4-2 and TRBJ2-7; D tentatively reads TRBD1 or TRBD2 (5 bases each). CDR3 length: 13 residues. V shed 0 bases and J shed 7 bases, with 10 bases lying between them. Germline CDR1 LGHNA, CDR2 YNFKEQ. The CDR3 sequence is CASSQDLWGEQYF. The DNA for the CDR3 is TGTGCCAGCAGCCAAGATTTGTGGGGGGAGCAGTACTTC.

In DNA, the CDR3 is TGTGCCAGCAGCTTAGGTCCGGTGAACACCGGGGAGCTGTTTTTT. Its protein is CASSLGPVNTGELFF. This chain links TRBV7-9 with TRBJ2-2; no reliable D call. Germline V gene lookup returns CDR1 SEHNR and CDR2 FQNEAQ (reference sequence). The length of the CDR3 is 15 residues. V lost 1 base, J lost 1 base, and 7 bases lay in between.